Shown below are 20 T cell receptor beta chains from a single sample sequenced in a study of PD-L1 blockade in urothelial cancer (dated by TCRdb to the late 2010s). Library preparation was by the immunoSEQ multiplex PCR assay. TCRdb stores this immuneACCESS table with in-frame sequences only. Part of the clones is absent; in the studies checked, under half of the shortfall reflects unresolved V genes, and no reason is known for the rest. The sample table records about 110,000 clones; about 85% of these occur just once. The top ten clones comprise more than 2% of the sample. Sequencing was performed on PBMCs, taken around atezolizumab (anti-PD-L1) treatment. These receptors all stem from a man in his fifties or sixties with urothelial cancer.

The chain joins TRBV30 to TRBJ2-6; TRBD2 might be the D (5 bases). The CDR3 is made up of 12 amino acids. The germline gives CDR1 GTSNPN, CDR2 SVGIG (reference sequence). CDR3 sequence (DNA): TGTGCAAGAGGGACTGGGGCCAACGTCCTGACTTTC. Its protein product is CARGTGANVLTF.

The chain recombines TRBV6-5 with TRBJ1-5, with D maybe TRBD1 (5 bases). Trimming stripped 6 bases from V and 3 bases from J, with 9 bases between. Per germline, CDR1 MNHEY and CDR2 SVGAGI. The CDR3 consists of 13 residues. CDR3 nucleotides: TGTGCCAGCAGGAGACAGTACAATCAGCCCCAGCATTTT. Its translation: CASRRQYNQPQHF.

This clone turned up a few times. The gene calls are TRBV20-1 and TRBJ2-1, with 7 bases that match TRBD1. This CDR3 contains 10 residues. Germline V CDR1 and CDR2: DFQATT, SNEGSKA (reference sequence). The junction had 3 bases not matched to a gene; V was cut back by 4 bases and J by 12 bases. As DNA, the CDR3 is TGCAGTGCTACAGGGGGTATGCAGTTCTTC. Encoded protein: CSATGGMQFF.

This chain links TRBV5-1 with TRBJ2-2; 12 bases fit TRBD2. V was clipped by 1 base and J by 0 bases; unmatched bases: 13. Germline V gene lookup returns CDR1 SGHRS and CDR2 YFSETQ. The CDR3 has 21 residues. Here the CDR3 reads CASSLILAALAGGPNTGELFF. The CDR3 nucleotides read TGCGCCAGCAGCTTGATCCTAGCGGCTCTAGCGGGAGGGCCGAACACCGGGGAGCTGTTTTTT.

CDR3 DNA: TGTGCCAGCAGCCACCTACTAGCGGGGGCCCTCGAGCAGTACTTC. It specifies CASSHLLAGALEQYF. The chain is built from TRBV4-2 and TRBJ2-7, with 11 positions matching TRBD2. The CDR3 sequence is 15 residues long. V shed 3 bases and J 6 bases; nucleotides not matched to a gene: 7. Germline lookup yields CDR1 LGHNA and CDR2 YNFKEQ.

This rearrangement joins TRBV28 to TRBJ1-6; TRBD1 might be the D (5 bases). This CDR3 is built from 13 residues. Per germline, CDR1 MDHEN and CDR2 SYDVKM. V lost 10 bases, J lost 7 bases, and 14 bases lay in between. This chain's CDR3 is CATLVTVNSPLHF. CDR3 nucleotides: TGTGCCACCTTAGTGACAGTGAATTCACCCCTCCACTTT.

The genes are TRBV28 and TRBJ2-1, with TRBD2 identical over 10 bases. CDR1 MDHEN and CDR2 SYDVKM come from the germline V gene. The CDR3 is 19 amino acids. Trimming at V came to 3 bases and at J to 5 bases, leaving 16 bases not matched to a gene. CDR3 DNA sequence: TGTGCCAGCAGTTTTACAGTAGCGGGAGGCCCCGAGATACACAATGAGCAGTTCTTC. Protein sequence: CASSFTVAGGPEIHNEQFF.

The chain is built from TRBV10-1 and TRBJ1-1; 10 bases map to TRBD1. J gave up 5 bases and V 10 bases, and 10 bases lay outside the gene matches. The CDR3 sequence is 14 residues long. In germline, CDR1 is WNHNN, CDR2 SYGVQD (reference sequence). CDR3 DNA: TGCGCCATCGGGACAGGGGTTCGGGGAACTGAAGCTTTCTTT. This gives the protein CAIGTGVRGTEAFF.

The chain uses TRBV6-5 and TRBJ2-3; D perhaps matches TRBD2 (6 bases). This CDR3 is 14 amino acids long. Germline V CDR1 and CDR2: MNHEY, SVGAGI. V was clipped by 6 bases and J by 3 bases, with 13 bases between them. In DNA form, the CDR3 reads TGTGCCAGCAGAGTAGGCGGGATAACAGATACGCAGTATTTT. Protein: CASRVGGITDTQYF.

J is TRBJ1-3 and V is TRBV14, with D possibly TRBD1 on 5 matching bases. Germline CDR1 reads SGHDN; CDR2 reads FVKESK. CDR3 size: 14 residues. V lost 4 bases and J lost 0, with 7 bases in between. This CDR3 is CASSLGLSGNTIYF. In DNA, the CDR3 is TGTGCCAGCAGCCTGGGACTCTCTGGAAACACCATATATTTT. Full variable domain (outside the CDR3, taken from reference TRBV14 and TRBJ1-3): EAGVTQFPSHSVIEKGQTVTLRCDPISGHDNLYWYRRVMGKEIKFLLHFVKESKQDESGMPNNRFLAERTGGTYSTLKVQPAELEDSGVYFCASSLGLSGNTIYFGEGSWLTVV.

The V and J genes are TRBV30 and TRBJ1-6; D is possibly TRBD1 (6 bases). The CDR3 is made up of 15 amino acids. The V gene lost 3 bases and the J gene lost 4 bases, with 13 bases spanning the gap. Looked up from germline, CDR1 is GTSNPN and CDR2 is SVGIG (reference sequence). This CDR3 reads CAWRAGARYNSPLHF. CDR3 sequence (DNA): TGTGCCTGGAGGGCAGGGGCGAGGTATAATTCACCCCTCCACTTT.

V and J are TRBV6-6 and TRBJ2-7; 8 bases map to TRBD1. Germline loops: CDR1 MNHNY, CDR2 SVGAGI (reference sequence). This CDR3 has 13 residues. V lost 8 bases to trimming and J lost 5 bases; unmatched junction nucleotides: 8. CDR3 in amino acids: CASGGGQVDEQYF. In DNA, the CDR3 is TGTGCCAGCGGAGGGGGACAGGTGGACGAGCAGTACTTC.

This sequence joins TRBV11-2 and TRBJ1-1; perhaps TRBD1 as D (6 bases). The CDR3 has 12 amino acids. Germline V gene data show CDR1 as SGHAT and CDR2 as FQNNGV. With 5 bases removed from V and 5 bases from J, the gap between germline ends came to 9 bases. CDR3 residues: CASSTRGTEAFF. The CDR3 DNA sequence: TGTGCCAGCAGCACCAGGGGTACTGAAGCTTTCTTT. The full variable domain, completed using reference TRBV11-2 and TRBJ1-1, is EAGVAQSPRYKIIEKRQSVAFWCNPISGHATLYWYQQILGQGPKLLIQFQNNGVVDDSQLPKDRFSAERLKGVDSTLKIQPAKLEDSAVYLCASSTRGTEAFFGQGTRLTVV.

This clone has only a few counts. The CDR3 region is CASSIGGNDAEAFF. CDR3 sequence (DNA): TGTGCCAGCTCAATCGGAGGGAACGACGCTGAAGCTTTCTTT. The chain links TRBV18 to TRBJ1-1; no definite D call. The V gene lost 5 bases and the J gene lost 6 bases, with 16 bases spanning the gap. CDR1 is KGHSH, CDR2 LQKENI, per germline. The CDR3 spans 14 residues.

The chain carries TRBV7-9 and TRBJ1-1; maybe TRBD1 (6 bases). The germline V gene has CDR1 SEHNR and CDR2 FQNEAQ (reference sequence). V lost 4 bases and J 4 bases, leaving 13 bases between the germline ends. CDR3 size: 14 residues. CDR3 nucleotide sequence: TGTGCCAGCAGCTCTGGGGGGGCGATCACTGAAGCTTTCTTT. This encodes CASSSGGAITEAFF. Based on the CDR3 plus reference TRBV7-9 and TRBJ1-1, the full variable domain is DTGVSQNPRHKITKRGQNVTFRCDPISEHNRLYWYRQTLGQGPEFLTYFQNEAQLEKSRLLSDRFSAERPKGSFSTLEIQRTEQGDSAMYLCASSSGGAITEAFFGQGTRLTVV.

The rearrangement uses TRBV19 and TRBJ2-1; 9 bases line up with TRBD1. This CDR3 comprises 14 residues. With V trimmed by 7 bases and J by 10 bases, 11 bases remained unmatched. Germline assignment: CDR1 LNHDA and CDR2 SQIVND (reference sequence). As DNA, the CDR3 is TGTGCCAGTACCACCGGGACAGGGAAGCGCGAGCAGTTCTTC. Encoded protein: CASTTGTGKREQFF.

The chain employs TRBV7-2 and TRBJ2-7, with TRBD1 identical over 10 bases. V lost 5 bases to trimming and J lost 4 bases; unmatched junction nucleotides: 11. The CDR3 is 16 residues long. The germline V gene encodes CDR1 SGHTA and CDR2 FQGNSA. CDR3 sequence (DNA): TGTGCCAGCAGCACGAACTCCGGGACAGGGGTATACGAGCAGTACTTC. Protein sequence: CASSTNSGTGVYEQYF.

There are a few counts of this clone. Other DNA sequences within the sample encode an identical CDR3. This chain connects TRBV9 to TRBJ2-7, with TRBD1 identical over 7 bases. The CDR3 covers 14 residues. From germline, CDR1 is SGDLS and CDR2 YYNGEE. The junction had 6 bases not matched to a gene; V was cut back by 4 bases and J by 2 bases. In nucleotides, the CDR3 is TGTGCCAGCAGCCTTCGACAGGGTGCCTACGAGCAGTACTTC. Translated, it gives CASSLRQGAYEQYF. The whole variable domain, remainder taken from reference TRBV9 and TRBJ2-7, is DSGVTQTPKHLITATGQRVTLRCSPRSGDLSVYWYQQSLDQGLQFLIQYYNGEERAKGNILERFSAQQFPDLHSELNLSSLELGDSALYFCASSLRQGAYEQYFGPGTRLTVT.

The genes are TRBV15 and TRBJ2-3; D perhaps matches TRBD2 (5 bases). CDR3 length equals 15 residues. The germline V and J ends were trimmed by 1 base and 0 bases, with 8 bases remaining between them. Germline assignment: CDR1 LNHNV and CDR2 YYDKDF (reference sequence). The CDR3 region is CATSRGEPSTDTQYF. The DNA of the CDR3 is TGTGCCACCAGCAGAGGGGAGCCTAGCACAGATACGCAGTATTTT.

The CDR3 spells CASTREDSEGNQPQHF. In DNA, the CDR3 is TGTGCCAGTACCCGAGAGGACAGCGAGGGAAATCAGCCCCAGCATTTT. The V call is TRBV19, the J call TRBJ1-5; D is perhaps TRBD1 (6 bases). V lost 7 bases, J lost 4 bases, and 20 bases lay in between. Germline V CDR1 and CDR2: LNHDA, SQIVND (reference sequence). This CDR3 is 16 amino acids long.